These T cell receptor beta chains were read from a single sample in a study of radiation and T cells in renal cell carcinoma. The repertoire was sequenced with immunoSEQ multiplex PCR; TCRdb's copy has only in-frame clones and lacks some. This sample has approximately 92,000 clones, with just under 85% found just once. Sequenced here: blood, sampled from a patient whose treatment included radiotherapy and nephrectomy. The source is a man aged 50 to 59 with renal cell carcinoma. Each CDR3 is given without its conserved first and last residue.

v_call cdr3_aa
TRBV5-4 ASSFPTGGVSETQY
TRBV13 ASRPTSGSGNTGELF
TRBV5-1 ASSGQVSSYEQY
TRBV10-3 AISEGGGYT
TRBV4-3 ASSQDLGPSGANTEAF
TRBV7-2 ASSRKGQETQY
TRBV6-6 ASRGGAGNQPQH
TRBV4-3 ASSRGAAYEQY
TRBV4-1 ASSPGADRGYTGELF
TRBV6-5 ASSRGENTEAF
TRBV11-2 ASSNWARSNEQY
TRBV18 ASSPQGNQPQH
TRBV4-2 ASREGGAGANVLT
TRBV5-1 ASSDTGTGTYEQY
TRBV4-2 ASSQETGPGSEAF
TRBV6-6 ASSYSGGSGVETQY
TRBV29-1 SVAPQSTNEKLF
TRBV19 ASSIPGNEQF
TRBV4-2 ASSQDISGKTYEQY
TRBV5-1 ASSPTPGQLWNEQF
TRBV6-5 ASSYDSPGRGYGYT
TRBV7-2 ASSLVFSGGYNEQF
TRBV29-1 SVEGTGGGDEQY
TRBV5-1 ASTLGPGSTDTQY
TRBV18 ASSPILQGPTQY
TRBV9 ASSDGTGMNEQY
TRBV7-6 ASSFTWRGASSRVYNEQF
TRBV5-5 ASSARQDSSYEQY
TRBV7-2 ASSSGQGASEAF
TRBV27 ASSLFFGGPAEKLF
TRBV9 ASSAPPGNTEAF
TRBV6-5 ASSRTRGVQETQY
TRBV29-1 SVDRGPKNIQY
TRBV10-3 AIGGAGGRYNEQF
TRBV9 ASSRGTGWVRTEAF
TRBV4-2 ASSQEVSGRVYNEQF
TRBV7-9 ASSQGIREDDPQH
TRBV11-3 ASSSQPYNEQF